This T cell receptor beta chain was sequenced during a study of T cells after yellow fever vaccination. V lost 2 bases, J lost 10 bases, and 21 bases lay in between. The CDR3 length is 15 residues. CDR1 is SGHKS, CDR2 YYEKEE, per germline (reference sequence). TCRdb reprocessed the 5' RACE reads with MiXCR, giving one entry per CDR3 protein. The profile shows roughly 300,000 distinct CDR3 sequences, 6.8% of them singletons. This clonotype originated in a man between 18 and 29 years old who received the YFV17D yellow fever vaccine. This sequence joins TRBV5-5 and TRBJ1-1; D might be TRBD1 (6 bases). This specimen was PBMCs, taken more than 35 days after the first yellow fever vaccination. CDR3 sequence (DNA): TGTGCCAGCAGCTTAAGGGGACAACTTGATCTAGGAGCTTTCTTT. Translating gives CASSLRGQLDLGAFF. Variable domain in full (rest from reference TRBV5-5 and TRBJ1-1): DAGVTQSPTHLIKTRGQQVTLRCSPISGHKSVSWYQQVLGQGPQFIFQYYEKEERGRGNFPDRFSARQFPNYSSELNVNALLLGDSALYLCASSLRGQLDLGAFFGQGTRLTVV.